A selection of T cell receptor beta chains follows, all from one sample in a study of vaccination and CD4 T cells after COVID-19. TCRdb processed the PCR reads anew with MiXCR; each CDR3 protein has one entry. This sample has about 3,800 distinct CDR3 sequences, with roughly 15% found just once. These TCRs' antigens remain unknown. The sample comprised CD4+ T cells from blood, cultured in vitro. These receptors originate from a human donor who had recovered from COVID-19. CDR3s include the opening cysteine and the closing phenylalanine or tryptophan. D genes are given only for firm matches. Only some rows state a clone size, as once, few, many or a class for expanded clones.

cdr3_length: 15; d_call: .; j_call: TRBJ1-2; v_call: TRBV9; clone_size: .; cdr3_nt: TGTGCCAGCAGCGTAACAGAGCACTTCGGCTATGGCTACACCTTC; cdr3_aa: CASSVTEHFGYGYTF
cdr3_length: 12; d_call: .; j_call: TRBJ2-7; v_call: TRBV30; clone_size: few; cdr3_nt: TGTGCCTGGAGTGTAGGACACTACGAGCAGTACTTC; cdr3_aa: CAWSVGHYEQYF
cdr3_length: 15; d_call: .; j_call: TRBJ1-5; v_call: TRBV12-3/TRBV12-4; clone_size: few; cdr3_nt: TGTGCCAGCGCTCCAAAGGGGGTTGGCAATCAGCCCCAGCATTTT; cdr3_aa: CASAPKGVGNQPQHF
cdr3_length: 16; d_call: TRBD2; j_call: TRBJ2-1; v_call: TRBV4-1; clone_size: .; cdr3_nt: TGCGCCAGCAGCCAATCGTCTAGCGGGGGGGACAATGAGCAGTTCTTC; cdr3_aa: CASSQSSSGGDNEQFF
cdr3_length: 13; d_call: .; j_call: TRBJ2-5; v_call: TRBV4-1; clone_size: .; cdr3_nt: TGCGCCAGCAGTAGTGGGGTGGAAGAGACCCAGTACTTC; cdr3_aa: CASSSGVEETQYF
cdr3_length: 17; d_call: TRBD2; j_call: TRBJ2-3; v_call: TRBV9; clone_size: .; cdr3_nt: TGTGCCAGCAGCGTTTTAGCGGGGGGGCATGGCACAGATACGCAGTATTTT; cdr3_aa: CASSVLAGGHGTDTQYF
cdr3_length: 15; d_call: .; j_call: TRBJ2-1; v_call: TRBV10-3; clone_size: .; cdr3_nt: TGTGCCATCACAGCAATGGACGGGTTGAGAAATGAGCAGTTCTTC; cdr3_aa: CAITAMDGLRNEQFF
cdr3_length: 14; d_call: .; j_call: TRBJ2-1; v_call: TRBV18; clone_size: .; cdr3_nt: TGTGCCAGCTCACCCTACGGGACCTACAATGAGCAGTTCTTC; cdr3_aa: CASSPYGTYNEQFF
cdr3_length: 14; d_call: .; j_call: TRBJ2-2; v_call: TRBV2; clone_size: few; cdr3_nt: TGTGCCACTCGCTTGGACGTCACCACCGGGGAGCTGTTTTTT; cdr3_aa: CATRLDVTTGELFF
cdr3_length: 13; d_call: .; j_call: TRBJ2-2; v_call: TRBV5-4; clone_size: few; cdr3_nt: TGTGCCAGCAGCTTGGTGAAGGGCGGGGAGCTGTTTTTT; cdr3_aa: CASSLVKGGELFF
cdr3_length: 13; d_call: .; j_call: TRBJ1-1; v_call: TRBV6-1; clone_size: medium-sized; cdr3_nt: TGTGCCAGCAGTGGCCCGGGGGGCACTGAAGCTTTCTTT; cdr3_aa: CASSGPGGTEAFF
cdr3_length: 13; d_call: .; j_call: TRBJ2-7; v_call: TRBV18; clone_size: few; cdr3_nt: TGTGCCAGCTCACCGGGACAACGTAGGGAGCAGTACTTC; cdr3_aa: CASSPGQRREQYF
cdr3_length: 13; d_call: .; j_call: TRBJ1-2; v_call: TRBV6-1; clone_size: large; cdr3_nt: TGTGCCAGCAGTCGCGGACAGATATATGGCTACACCTTC; cdr3_aa: CASSRGQIYGYTF
cdr3_length: 18; d_call: TRBD2; j_call: TRBJ2-6; v_call: TRBV30; clone_size: .; cdr3_nt: TGTGCCTGGAGTGGGGAGCGGGGGCCTTACTCTGGGGCCAACGTCCTGACTTTC; cdr3_aa: CAWSGERGPYSGANVLTF
cdr3_length: 16; d_call: .; j_call: TRBJ2-1; v_call: TRBV4-2; clone_size: few; cdr3_nt: TGTGCCAGCAGCCAAGATCTTGGCGGGGAGGACAATGAGCAGTTCTTC; cdr3_aa: CASSQDLGGEDNEQFF
cdr3_length: 13; d_call: TRBD1; j_call: TRBJ2-7; v_call: TRBV12-3/TRBV12-4; clone_size: .; cdr3_nt: TGTGCCAGCCGGACAGGGAACTCTTACGAGCAGTACTTC; cdr3_aa: CASRTGNSYEQYF
cdr3_length: 20; d_call: .; j_call: TRBJ1-5; v_call: TRBV18; clone_size: .; cdr3_nt: TGTGCCAGCTCACCGGGGGCAAGCCGTCCACAAACGTATAGCAATCAGCCCCAGCATTTT; cdr3_aa: CASSPGASRPQTYSNQPQHF
cdr3_length: 14; d_call: TRBD1; j_call: TRBJ1-2; v_call: TRBV6-1; clone_size: large; cdr3_nt: TGTGCCAGCACTCGGACAGGAGAGGCCTATGGCTACACCTTC; cdr3_aa: CASTRTGEAYGYTF
cdr3_length: 17; d_call: .; j_call: TRBJ2-5; v_call: TRBV19; clone_size: .; cdr3_nt: TGTGCCAGTAGTATAGGGCAGGGATCGCGTTCAACAGAGACCCAGTACTTC; cdr3_aa: CASSIGQGSRSTETQYF
cdr3_length: 14; d_call: TRBD1; j_call: TRBJ2-3; v_call: TRBV5-1; clone_size: medium-sized; cdr3_nt: TGCGCCAGCAGCTTGGGAGACAGGGCAGATACGCAGTATTTT; cdr3_aa: CASSLGDRADTQYF
cdr3_length: 16; d_call: .; j_call: TRBJ2-5; v_call: TRBV5-1; clone_size: medium-sized; cdr3_nt: TGCGCCAGCAGCCCTCTTGGTGGTCCCCAGCAAGAGACCCAGTACTTC; cdr3_aa: CASSPLGGPQQETQYF
cdr3_length: 13; d_call: .; j_call: TRBJ1-3; v_call: TRBV10-3; clone_size: few; cdr3_nt: TGTGCCATCAGTGAGACGAATCGAAACACCATATATTTT; cdr3_aa: CAISETNRNTIYF